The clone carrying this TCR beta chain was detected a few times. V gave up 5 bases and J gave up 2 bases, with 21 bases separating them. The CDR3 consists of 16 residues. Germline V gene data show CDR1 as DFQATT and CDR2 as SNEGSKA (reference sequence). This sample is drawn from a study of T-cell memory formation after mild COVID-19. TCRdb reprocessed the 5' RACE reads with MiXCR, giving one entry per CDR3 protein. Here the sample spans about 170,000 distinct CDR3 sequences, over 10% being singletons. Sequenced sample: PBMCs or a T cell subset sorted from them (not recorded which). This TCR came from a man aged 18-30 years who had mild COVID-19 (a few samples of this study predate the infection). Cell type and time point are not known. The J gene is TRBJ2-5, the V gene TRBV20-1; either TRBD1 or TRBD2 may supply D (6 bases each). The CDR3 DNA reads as TGCAGTGCTGAAGATCTAGCGAGGGGGGCGCAAGAGACCCAGTACTTC. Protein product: CSAEDLARGAQETQYF.